This TCR beta chain came from a study of OX40 agonist ivuxolimab in advanced cancers. Profiled with immunoSEQ multiplex PCR; TCRdb holds only in-frame clones, not every one. The table includes about 75,000 clones, more than 85% detected once. A few counts support this clone. People who had autoimmune disease history or systemic immunosuppression were excluded. Germline CDR1 SGHTA, CDR2 FQGNSA. The V end was cut by 1 base, the J end by 2 bases, with 12 bases between. This CDR3 is built from 15 residues. This chain links TRBV7-2 with TRBJ2-7; tentative D call: TRBD1 (5 bases). The source is an adult with an advanced solid tumor such as melanoma, head and neck, liver or kidney cancer. Sequenced here: CD4+ or CD8+ T cells sorted from blood, sampled in a trial of the OX40 agonist ivuxolimab. CDR3 sequence (DNA): TGTGCCAGCAGCTTAGTCAGGGTCGGCCCCTACGAGCAGTACTTC. Amino acids: CASSLVRVGPYEQYF.